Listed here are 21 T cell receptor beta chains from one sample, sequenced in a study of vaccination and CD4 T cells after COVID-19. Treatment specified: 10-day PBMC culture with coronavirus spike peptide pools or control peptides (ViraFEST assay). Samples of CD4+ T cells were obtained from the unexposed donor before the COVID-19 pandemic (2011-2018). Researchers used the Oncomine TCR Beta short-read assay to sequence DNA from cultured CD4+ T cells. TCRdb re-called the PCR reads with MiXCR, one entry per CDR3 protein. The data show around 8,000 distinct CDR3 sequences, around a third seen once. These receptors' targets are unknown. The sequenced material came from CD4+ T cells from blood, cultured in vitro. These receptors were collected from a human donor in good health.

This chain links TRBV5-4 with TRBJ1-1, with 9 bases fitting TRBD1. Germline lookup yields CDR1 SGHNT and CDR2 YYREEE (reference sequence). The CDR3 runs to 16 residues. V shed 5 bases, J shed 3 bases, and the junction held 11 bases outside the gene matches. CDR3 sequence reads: CASRPGTGRGDTEAFF. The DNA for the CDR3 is TGTGCCAGCAGACCCGGGACAGGGAGAGGGGACACTGAAGCTTTCTTT.

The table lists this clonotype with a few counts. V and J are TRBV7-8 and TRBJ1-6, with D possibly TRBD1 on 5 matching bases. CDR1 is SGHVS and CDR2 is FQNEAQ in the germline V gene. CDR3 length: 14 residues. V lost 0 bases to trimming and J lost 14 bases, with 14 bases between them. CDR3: CASSLALGGTALHF. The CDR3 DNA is TGTGCCAGCAGCTTAGCGCTGGGGGGTACGGCCCTCCACTTT.

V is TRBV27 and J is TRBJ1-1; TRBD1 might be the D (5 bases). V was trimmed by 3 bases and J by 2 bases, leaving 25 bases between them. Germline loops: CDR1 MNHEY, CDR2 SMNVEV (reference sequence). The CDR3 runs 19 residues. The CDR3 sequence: CASSFFWDGGVGDNTEAFF. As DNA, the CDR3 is TGTGCCAGCAGTTTCTTTTGGGACGGAGGGGTGGGGGATAACACTGAAGCTTTCTTT.

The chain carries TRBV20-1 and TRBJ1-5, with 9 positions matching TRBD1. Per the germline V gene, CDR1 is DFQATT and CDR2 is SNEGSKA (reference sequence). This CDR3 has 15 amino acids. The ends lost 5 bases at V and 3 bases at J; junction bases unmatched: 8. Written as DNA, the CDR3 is TGCAGTGCTCGGGACAGGGAAAAGGTCAATCAGCCCCAGCATTTT. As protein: CSARDREKVNQPQHF.

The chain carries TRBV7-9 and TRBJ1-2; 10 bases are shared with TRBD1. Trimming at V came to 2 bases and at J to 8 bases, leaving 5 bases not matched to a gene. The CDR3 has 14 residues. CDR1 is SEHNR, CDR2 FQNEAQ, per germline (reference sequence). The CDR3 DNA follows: TGTGCCAGCAGCTTACTCGGACAGGGGGACGGCTACACCTTC. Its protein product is CASSLLGQGDGYTF.

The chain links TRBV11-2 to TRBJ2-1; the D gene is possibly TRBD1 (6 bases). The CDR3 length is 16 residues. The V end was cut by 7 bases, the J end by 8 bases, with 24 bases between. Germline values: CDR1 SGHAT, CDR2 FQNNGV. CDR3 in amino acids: CASTPIRGRRGHEQFF. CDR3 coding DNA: TGTGCCAGCACCCCGATAAGGGGGAGAAGAGGACATGAGCAGTTCTTC.

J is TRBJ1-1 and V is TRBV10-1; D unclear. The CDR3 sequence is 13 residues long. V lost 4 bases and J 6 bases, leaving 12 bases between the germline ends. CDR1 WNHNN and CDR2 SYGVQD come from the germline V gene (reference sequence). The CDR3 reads CASSAQGYAEAFF. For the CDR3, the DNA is TGCGCCAGCAGTGCCCAAGGGTACGCTGAAGCTTTCTTT.

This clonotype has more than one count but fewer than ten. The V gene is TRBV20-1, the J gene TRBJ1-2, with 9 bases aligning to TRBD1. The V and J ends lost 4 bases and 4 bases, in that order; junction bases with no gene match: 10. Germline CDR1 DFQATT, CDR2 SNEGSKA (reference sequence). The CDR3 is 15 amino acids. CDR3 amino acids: CSANRDRALGYGYTF. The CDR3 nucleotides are TGCAGTGCTAACCGGGACAGGGCGTTAGGCTATGGCTACACCTTC.

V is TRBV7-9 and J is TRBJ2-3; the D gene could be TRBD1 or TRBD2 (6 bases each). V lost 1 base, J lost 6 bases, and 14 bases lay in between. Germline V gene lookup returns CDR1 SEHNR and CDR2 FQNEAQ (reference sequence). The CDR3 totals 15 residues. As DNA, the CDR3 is TGTGCCAGCAGCTTAGTGAGGGGGGTAAGGGATACGCAGTATTTT. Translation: CASSLVRGVRDTQYF.

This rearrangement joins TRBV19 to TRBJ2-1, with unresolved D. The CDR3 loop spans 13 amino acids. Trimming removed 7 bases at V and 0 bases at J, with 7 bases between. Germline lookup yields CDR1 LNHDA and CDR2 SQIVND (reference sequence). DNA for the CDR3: TGTGCCAGTATAGGAAGCTCCTACAATGAGCAGTTCTTC. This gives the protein CASIGSSYNEQFF.

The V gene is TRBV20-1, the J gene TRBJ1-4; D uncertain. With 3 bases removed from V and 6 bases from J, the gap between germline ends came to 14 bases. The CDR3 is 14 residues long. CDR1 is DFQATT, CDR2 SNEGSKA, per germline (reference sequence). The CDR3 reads CSARPTETHEKLFF. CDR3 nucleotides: TGCAGTGCTAGGCCTACAGAGACCCATGAAAAACTGTTTTTT.

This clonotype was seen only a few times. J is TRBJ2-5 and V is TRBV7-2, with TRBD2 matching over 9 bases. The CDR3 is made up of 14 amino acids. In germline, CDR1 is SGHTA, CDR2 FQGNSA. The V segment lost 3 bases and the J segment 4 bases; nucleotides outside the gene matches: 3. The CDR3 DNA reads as TGTGCCAGCAGCTTCGGTAGCGGGGGAGAGACCCAGTACTTC. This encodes CASSFGSGGETQYF.

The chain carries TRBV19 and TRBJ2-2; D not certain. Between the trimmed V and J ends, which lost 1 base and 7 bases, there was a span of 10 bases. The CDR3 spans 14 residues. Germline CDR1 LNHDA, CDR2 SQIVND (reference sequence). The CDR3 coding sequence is TGTGCCAGTAGTATAGTGTCTGGGATCGGGGAGCTGTTTTTT. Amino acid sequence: CASSIVSGIGELFF.

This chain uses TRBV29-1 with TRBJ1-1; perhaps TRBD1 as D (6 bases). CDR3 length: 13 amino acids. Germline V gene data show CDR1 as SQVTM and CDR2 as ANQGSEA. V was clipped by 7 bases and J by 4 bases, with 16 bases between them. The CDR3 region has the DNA TGCAGCGCCAAGGGGGGGAGCGGCACTGAAGCTTTCTTT. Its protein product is CSAKGGSGTEAFF.

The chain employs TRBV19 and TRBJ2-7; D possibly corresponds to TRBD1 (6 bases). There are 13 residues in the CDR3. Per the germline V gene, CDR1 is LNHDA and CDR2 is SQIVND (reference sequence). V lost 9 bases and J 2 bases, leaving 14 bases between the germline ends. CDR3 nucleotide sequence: TGTGCCAGCTCAACAGGGAGCCCCTACGAGCAGTACTTC. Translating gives CASSTGSPYEQYF.

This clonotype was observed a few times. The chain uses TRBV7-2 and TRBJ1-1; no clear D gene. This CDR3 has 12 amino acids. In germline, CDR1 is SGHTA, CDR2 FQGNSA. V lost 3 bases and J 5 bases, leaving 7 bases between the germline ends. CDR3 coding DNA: TGTGCCAGCAGCTTGTATGGTACTGAAGCTTTCTTT. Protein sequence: CASSLYGTEAFF. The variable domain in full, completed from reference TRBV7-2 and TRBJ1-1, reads GAGVSQSPSNKVTEKGKDVELRCDPISGHTALYWYRQSLGQGLEFLIYFQGNSAPDKSGLPSDRFSAERTGGSVSTLTIQRTQQEDSAVYLCASSLYGTEAFFGQGTRLTVV.

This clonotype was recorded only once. The CDR3 region is CAIGGQSSNEQFF. The CDR3 nucleotides read TGTGCCATCGGGGGACAGAGTAGCAATGAGCAGTTCTTC. The rearrangement links TRBV10-3 to TRBJ2-1, with 7 bases identical to TRBD1. Germline V gene sequence: CDR1 ENHRY, CDR2 SYGVKD. The V gene end was trimmed by 8 bases and the J gene end by 6 bases; junction bases not matched to a gene: 7. CDR3 length: 13 residues.

As DNA, the CDR3 is TGTGCCATCAGTGAGGACAGGGCCCTCTACGAGCAGTACTTC. This codes for CAISEDRALYEQYF. This chain links TRBV10-3 with TRBJ2-7, with TRBD1 identical over 7 bases. Germline CDR1 reads ENHRY; CDR2 reads SYGVKD. The CDR3 runs to 14 residues. J lost 3 bases, V lost 2 bases, and 4 bases had no gene match.

As DNA, the CDR3 is TGTGCCAGCAGTTCCGACGGGACTTTCTACGAGCAGTACTTC. Protein product: CASSSDGTFYEQYF. The chain couples TRBV12-3 or TRBV12-4 to TRBJ2-7; maybe TRBD2 (6 bases). Trimming took off 4 bases at V and 3 bases at J, with 13 bases between the two ends. This CDR3 is built from 14 residues.

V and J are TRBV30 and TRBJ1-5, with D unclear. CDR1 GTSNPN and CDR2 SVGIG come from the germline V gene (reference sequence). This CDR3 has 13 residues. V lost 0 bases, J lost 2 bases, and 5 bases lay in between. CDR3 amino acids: CAWSVTGNQPQHF. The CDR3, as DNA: TGTGCCTGGAGTGTAACAGGCAATCAGCCCCAGCATTTT.

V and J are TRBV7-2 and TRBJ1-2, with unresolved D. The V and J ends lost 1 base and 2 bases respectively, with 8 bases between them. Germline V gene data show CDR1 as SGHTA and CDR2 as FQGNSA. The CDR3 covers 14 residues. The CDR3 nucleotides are TGTGCCAGCAGCTTAGGGGTCGGGAACTATGGCTACACCTTC. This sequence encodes CASSLGVGNYGYTF.